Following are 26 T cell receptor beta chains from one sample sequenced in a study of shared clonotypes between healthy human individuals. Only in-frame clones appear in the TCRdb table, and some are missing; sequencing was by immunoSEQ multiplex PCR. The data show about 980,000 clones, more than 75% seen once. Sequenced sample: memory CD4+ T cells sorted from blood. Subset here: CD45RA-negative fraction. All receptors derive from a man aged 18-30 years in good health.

CDR3 protein: CASSSRLAGGPTSYEQYF. The CDR3 region has the DNA TGTGCCAGCAGCTCGCGACTAGCGGGAGGGCCAACATCCTACGAGCAGTACTTC. The chain combines TRBV7-2 with TRBJ2-7; 14 bases map to TRBD2. With V trimmed by 4 bases and J by 1 base, 9 bases remained unmatched. Germline V gene sequence: CDR1 SGHTA, CDR2 FQGNSA. The CDR3 covers 18 residues.

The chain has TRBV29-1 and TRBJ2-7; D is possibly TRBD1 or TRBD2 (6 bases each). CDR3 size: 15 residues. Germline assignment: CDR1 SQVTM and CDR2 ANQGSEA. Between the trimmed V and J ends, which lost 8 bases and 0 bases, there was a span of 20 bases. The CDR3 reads CSPYRLGGPSYEQYF. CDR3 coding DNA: TGCAGCCCTTACAGGTTGGGGGGCCCCTCCTACGAGCAGTACTTC.

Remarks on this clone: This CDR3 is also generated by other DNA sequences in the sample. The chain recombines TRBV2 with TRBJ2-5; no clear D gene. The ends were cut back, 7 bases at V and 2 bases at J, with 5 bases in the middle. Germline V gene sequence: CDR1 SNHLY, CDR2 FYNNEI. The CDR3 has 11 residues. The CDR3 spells CASTIQETQYF. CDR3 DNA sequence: TGTGCCAGCACTATTCAAGAGACCCAGTACTTC.

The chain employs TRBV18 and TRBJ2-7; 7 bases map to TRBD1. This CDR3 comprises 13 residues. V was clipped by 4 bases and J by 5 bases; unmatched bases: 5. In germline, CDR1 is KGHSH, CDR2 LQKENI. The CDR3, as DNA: TGTGCCAGCTCACGGGACAGAAATAACGAGCAGTACTTC. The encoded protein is CASSRDRNNEQYF.

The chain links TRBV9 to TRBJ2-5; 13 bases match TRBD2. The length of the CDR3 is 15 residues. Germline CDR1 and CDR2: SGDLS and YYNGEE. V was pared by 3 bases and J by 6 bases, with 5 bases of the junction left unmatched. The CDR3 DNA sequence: TGTGCCAGCAGCGAGACTAGCGGGGGGTGGAAGACCCAGTACTTC. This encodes CASSETSGGWKTQYF.

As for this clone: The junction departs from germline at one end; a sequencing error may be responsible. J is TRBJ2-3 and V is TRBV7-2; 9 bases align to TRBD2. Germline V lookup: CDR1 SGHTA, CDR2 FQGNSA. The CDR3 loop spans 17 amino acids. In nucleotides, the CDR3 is TGTGCCAGCAGCCCCGGCTTTGGCGGGAGGGCCCTAGATGCGCAGTATTTT. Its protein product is CASSPGFGGRALDAQYF. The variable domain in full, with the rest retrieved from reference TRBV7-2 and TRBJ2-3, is GAGVSQSPSNKVTEKGKDVELRCDPISGHTALYWYRQSLGQGLEFLIYFQGNSAPDKSGLPSDRFSAERTGGSVSTLTIQRTQQEDSAVYLCASSPGFGGRALDAQYFGPGTRLTVL.

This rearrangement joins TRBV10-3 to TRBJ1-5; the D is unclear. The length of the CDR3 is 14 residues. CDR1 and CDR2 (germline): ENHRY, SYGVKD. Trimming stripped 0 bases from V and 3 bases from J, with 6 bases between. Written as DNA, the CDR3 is TGTGCCATCAGTGAGTCAGGGTTCAATCAGCCCCAGCATTTT. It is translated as CAISESGFNQPQHF.

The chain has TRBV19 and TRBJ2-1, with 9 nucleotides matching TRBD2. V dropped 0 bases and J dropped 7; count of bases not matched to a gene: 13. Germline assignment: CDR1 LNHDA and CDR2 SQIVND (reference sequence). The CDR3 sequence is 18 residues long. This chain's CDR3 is CASSIDRYSGSTGNEQFF. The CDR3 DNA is TGTGCCAGTAGTATAGATCGGTATAGCGGGAGTACCGGGAATGAGCAGTTCTTC.

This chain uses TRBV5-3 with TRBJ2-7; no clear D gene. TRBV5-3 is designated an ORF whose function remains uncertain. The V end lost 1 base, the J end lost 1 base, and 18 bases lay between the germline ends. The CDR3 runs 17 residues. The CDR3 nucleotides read TGTGCCAGAAGCTTGATTCACGGCTGGCGCAGATCCTACGAGCAGTACTTC. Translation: CARSLIHGWRRSYEQYF.

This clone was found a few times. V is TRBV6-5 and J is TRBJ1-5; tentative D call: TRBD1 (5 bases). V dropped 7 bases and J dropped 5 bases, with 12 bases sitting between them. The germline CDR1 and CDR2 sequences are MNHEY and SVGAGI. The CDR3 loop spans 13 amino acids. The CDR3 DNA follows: TGTGCCAGCACCCCGGGGGTGGATCAGCCCCAGCATTTT. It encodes CASTPGVDQPQHF.

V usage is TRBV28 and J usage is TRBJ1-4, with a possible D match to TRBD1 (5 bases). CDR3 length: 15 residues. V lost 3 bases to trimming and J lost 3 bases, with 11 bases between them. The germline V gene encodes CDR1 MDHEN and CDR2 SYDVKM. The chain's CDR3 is CASSLAGMANEKLFF. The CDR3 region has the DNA TGTGCCAGCAGTTTGGCAGGGATGGCTAATGAAAAACTGTTTTTT.

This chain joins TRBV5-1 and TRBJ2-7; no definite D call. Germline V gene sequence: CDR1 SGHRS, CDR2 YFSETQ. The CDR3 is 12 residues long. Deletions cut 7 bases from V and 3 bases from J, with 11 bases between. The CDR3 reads CASWDRVYEQYF. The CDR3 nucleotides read TGCGCCAGCTGGGATAGGGTCTACGAGCAGTACTTC.

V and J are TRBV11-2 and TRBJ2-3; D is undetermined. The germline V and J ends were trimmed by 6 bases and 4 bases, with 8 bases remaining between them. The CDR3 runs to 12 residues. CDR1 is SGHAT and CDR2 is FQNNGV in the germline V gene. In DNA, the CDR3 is TGTGCCAGCAGGGGCGCATCAGATACGCAGTATTTT. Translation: CASRGASDTQYF.

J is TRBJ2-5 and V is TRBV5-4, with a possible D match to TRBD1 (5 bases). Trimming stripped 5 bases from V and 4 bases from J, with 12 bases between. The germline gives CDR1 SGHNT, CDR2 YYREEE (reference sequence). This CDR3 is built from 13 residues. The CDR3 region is CASSTWGVETQYF. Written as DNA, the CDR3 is TGTGCCAGCAGTACCTGGGGCGTAGAGACCCAGTACTTC. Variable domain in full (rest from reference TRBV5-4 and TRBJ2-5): ETGVTQSPTHLIKTRGQQVTLRCSSQSGHNTVSWYQQALGQGPQFIFQYYREEENGRGNFPPRFSGLQFPNYSSELNVNALELDDSALYLCASSTWGVETQYFGPGTRLLVL.

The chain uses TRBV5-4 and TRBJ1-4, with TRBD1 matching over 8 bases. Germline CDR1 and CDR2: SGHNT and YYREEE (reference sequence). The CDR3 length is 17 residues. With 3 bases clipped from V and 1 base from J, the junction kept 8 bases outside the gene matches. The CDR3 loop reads CASSSSRGQGTNEKLFF. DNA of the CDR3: TGTGCCAGCAGCTCATCCAGGGGGCAAGGAACTAATGAAAAACTGTTTTTT. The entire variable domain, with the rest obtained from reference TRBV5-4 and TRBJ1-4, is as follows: ETGVTQSPTHLIKTRGQQVTLRCSSQSGHNTVSWYQQALGQGPQFIFQYYREEENGRGNFPPRFSGLQFPNYSSELNVNALELDDSALYLCASSSSRGQGTNEKLFFGSGTQLSVL.

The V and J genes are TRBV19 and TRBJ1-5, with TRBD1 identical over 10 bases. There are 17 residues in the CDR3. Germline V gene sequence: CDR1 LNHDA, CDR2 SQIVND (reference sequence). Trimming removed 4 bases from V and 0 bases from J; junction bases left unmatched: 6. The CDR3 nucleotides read TGTGCCAGTAGTACGACAGGGGGCCTAAATAGCAATCAGCCCCAGCATTTT. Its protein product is CASSTTGGLNSNQPQHF.

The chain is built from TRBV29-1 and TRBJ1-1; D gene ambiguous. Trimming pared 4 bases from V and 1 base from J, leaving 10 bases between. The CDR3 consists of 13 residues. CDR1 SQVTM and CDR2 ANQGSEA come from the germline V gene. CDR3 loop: CSVVMWENTEAFF. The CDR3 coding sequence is TGCAGCGTTGTAATGTGGGAGAACACTGAAGCTTTCTTT.

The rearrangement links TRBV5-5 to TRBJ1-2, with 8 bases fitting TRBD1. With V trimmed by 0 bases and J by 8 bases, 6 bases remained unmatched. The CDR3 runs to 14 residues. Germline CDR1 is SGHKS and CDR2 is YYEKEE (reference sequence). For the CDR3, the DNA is TGTGCCAGCAGCTTGGAAGACAGGGGTTTAGGCTACACCTTC. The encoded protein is CASSLEDRGLGYTF.

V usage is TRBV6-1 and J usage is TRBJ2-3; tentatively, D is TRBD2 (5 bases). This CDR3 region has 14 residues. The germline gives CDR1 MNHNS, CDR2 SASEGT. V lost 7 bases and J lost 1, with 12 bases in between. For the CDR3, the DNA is TGTGCCAGCAAAGAGGGCCCAGGCACAGATACGCAGTATTTT. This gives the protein CASKEGPGTDTQYF.

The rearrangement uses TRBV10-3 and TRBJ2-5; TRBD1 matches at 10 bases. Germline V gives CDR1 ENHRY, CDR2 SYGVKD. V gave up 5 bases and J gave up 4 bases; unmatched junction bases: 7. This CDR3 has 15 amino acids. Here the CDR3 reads CAISSPGTGVETQYF. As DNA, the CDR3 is TGTGCCATCAGTTCTCCCGGGACAGGGGTAGAGACCCAGTACTTC.

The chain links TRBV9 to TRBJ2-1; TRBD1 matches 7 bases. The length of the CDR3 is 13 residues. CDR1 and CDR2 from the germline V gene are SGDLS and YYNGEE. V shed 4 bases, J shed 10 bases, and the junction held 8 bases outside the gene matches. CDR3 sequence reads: CASSPWDSHEQFF. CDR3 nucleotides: TGTGCCAGCAGCCCTTGGGACAGCCACGAGCAGTTCTTC.

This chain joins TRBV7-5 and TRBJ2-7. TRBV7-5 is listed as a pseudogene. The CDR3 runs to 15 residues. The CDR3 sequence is CATKGGRGVGYEQYF. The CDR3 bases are TGTGCCACCAAGGGGGGAAGGGGAGTGGGCTACGAGCAGTACTTC.

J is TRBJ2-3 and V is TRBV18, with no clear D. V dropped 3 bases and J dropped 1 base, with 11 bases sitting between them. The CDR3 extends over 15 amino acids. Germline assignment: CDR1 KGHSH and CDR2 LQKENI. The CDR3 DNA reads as TGTGCCAGCTCACCTGCGCATAGGGGCACAGATACGCAGTATTTT. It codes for CASSPAHRGTDTQYF.

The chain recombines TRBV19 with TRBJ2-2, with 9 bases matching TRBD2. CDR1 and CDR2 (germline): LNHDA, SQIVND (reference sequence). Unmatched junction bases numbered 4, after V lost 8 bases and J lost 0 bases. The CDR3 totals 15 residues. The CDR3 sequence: CASGSSGANTGELFF. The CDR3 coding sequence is TGTGCCAGTGGATCTAGCGGGGCGAACACCGGGGAGCTGTTTTTT.

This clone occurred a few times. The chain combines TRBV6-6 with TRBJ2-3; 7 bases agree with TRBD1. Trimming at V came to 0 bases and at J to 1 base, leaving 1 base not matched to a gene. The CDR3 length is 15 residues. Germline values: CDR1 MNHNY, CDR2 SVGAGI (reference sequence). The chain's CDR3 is CASSYSGQGTDTQYF. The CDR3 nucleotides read TGTGCCAGCAGTTACTCCGGACAGGGCACAGATACGCAGTATTTT.

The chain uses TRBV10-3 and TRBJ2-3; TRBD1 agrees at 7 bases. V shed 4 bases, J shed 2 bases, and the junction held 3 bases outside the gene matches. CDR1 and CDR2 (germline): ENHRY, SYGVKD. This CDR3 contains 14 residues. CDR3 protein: CAISVGTDTDTQYF. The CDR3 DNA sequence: TGTGCCATCAGTGTCGGGACAGACACAGATACGCAGTATTTT.